This T cell receptor (beta chain) was found in a study of control samples from healthy donors and cancer patients. CDR3 length equals 18 residues. Germline V gives CDR1 MGHRA, CDR2 YSYEKL. The J segment lost 8 bases and the V segment lost 1 base, leaving 13 bases of the junction unmatched. Generated by immunoSEQ multiplex PCR, the TCRdb table keeps only in-frame clones and is missing some. The sample has under 7,500 clones; 82% are singletons. The rearrangement uses TRBV4-1 and TRBJ1-4; the match to TRBD1 covers 10 bases. Sequencing was done on a sample of PBMCs. The source of this sequence is a man aged 65 to 79 with lung cancer. CDR3 in DNA: TGCGCCAGCAGCCAAGTGGCGCCCCAGGACAGGGGGGAGGAAAAACTGTTTTTT. Translated, it gives CASSQVAPQDRGEEKLFF.